The 13 T cell receptor beta chains in this list originate from one sample, sequenced in a study of tissue T cells after allogeneic stem cell transplantation. Method: immunoSEQ multiplex PCR; TCRdb's copy keeps in-frame clones and lacks some. The repertoire holds approximately 4,500 clones, more than 40% seen once, with roughly 17% in the top ten. Described time point: mouse harvest day 14 after allogeneic transplant. Mouse grafts combined 10^7 T-cell-depleted bone marrow cells with 10^6 splenic CD5+ T cells. The specimen sequenced was lymph node tissue. These receptors were taken from a female BALB/c mouse given C57BL/6 T cells with graft-versus-host disease after an allogeneic hematopoietic cell transplant.

Turning to this clone: Mouse germline and gene names are used. Read sequence stops 1 residue before the CDR3 end, and the germline J gene provides the missing end. This sequence joins TRBV13-1 and TRBJ2-4; tentatively, D is TRBD2 (6 bases). CDR3 length equals 15 residues. The V gene lost 0 bases and the J gene lost 1 base, with 9 bases spanning the gap. CDR1 and CDR2 (germline): NSHNY, SYGAGN. The CDR3: CASSDAGEGQNTLYF. CDR3 DNA, as far as it was read: TGTGCCAGCAGTGATGCTGGGGAGGGTCAAAACACCTTGTAC.

Concerning this clone itself: Gene names and germline match the mouse. The read terminates 1 residue before the CDR3 end, so the remaining end is supplied by the germline J gene. The rearrangement links TRBV4 to TRBJ1-6; 10 bases map to TRBD1. TRBJ1-6 is an ORF, with its function uncertain. Per germline, CDR1 LGHDT and CDR2 YNNKQL (reference sequence). The CDR3 consists of 14 residues. V shed 6 bases and J 7 bases; nucleotides not matched to a gene: 3. CDR3 region: CASRGDRGNSPLYF. CDR3 bases read: TGTGCCAGCAGGGGGGACAGGGGCAATTCGCCCCTCTAC.

This clone was seen just once. Gene names follow the mouse nomenclature. From the germline J gene comes the end of the CDR3, since the read stops 1 residue before it. The rearrangement uses TRBV26 and TRBJ1-1; D call uncertain. This CDR3 has 13 residues. V shed 0 bases and J shed 3 bases, with 5 bases lying between them. CDR1 KGHPV and CDR2 FQNQEV come from the germline V gene (reference sequence). The CDR3 DNA, read in part, is TGTGCCAGCAGTCTGTCACGGGACACAGAAGTCTTC. Its translation: CASSLSRDTEVF. Given in full, the CDR3 is CASSLSRDTEVFF.

About this clone: The genes and germline here are from mouse. The CDR3 end is not reached by the read, which stops 1 residue before it; the germline J gene fills it in. This sequence joins TRBV3 and TRBJ2-1; 10 bases are a match to TRBD2. The junction had 4 bases not matched to a gene; V was cut back by 5 bases and J by 3 bases. In germline, CDR1 is SNHLY, CDR2 FYNGKV (reference sequence). The CDR3 length is 15 residues. CDR3 residues: CASSPRTGGYAEQFF. The covered CDR3 bases are TGTGCCAGCAGCCCAAGGACTGGGGGCTATGCTGAGCAGTTC.

In its sample, this clone was seen a few times. The gene symbols are mouse symbols. From the germline J gene comes the end of the CDR3, since the read stops 1 residue before it. The rearrangement joins TRBV29 to TRBJ2-7, with D perhaps TRBD1 (5 bases). In germline, CDR1 is MSHET, CDR2 SYDVDS. Trimming removed 0 bases at V and 3 bases at J, with 12 bases between. The length of the CDR3 is 15 residues. The CDR3 DNA, read in part, is TGTGCTAGCAGTTTATCACCACGACAGATCTATGAACAGTAC. This translates into CASSLSPRQIYEQY. The complete CDR3 reads CASSLSPRQIYEQYF.

A note on this clone: All gene names here are mouse names. From the germline J gene comes the end of the CDR3, since the read stops 1 residue before it. The V and J genes are TRBV13-1 and TRBJ1-6; D is undetermined. TRBJ1-6 is filed as an ORF, its function uncertain. Germline V CDR1 and CDR2: NSHNY, SYGAGN. V lost 1 base and J 7 bases, leaving 6 bases between the germline ends. CDR3 size: 13 residues. The DNA read from the CDR3 is TGTGCCAGCAGTGATCTGGGGAATTCGCCCCTCTAC. Protein product: CASSDLGNSPLY. The entire CDR3 protein reads CASSDLGNSPLYF.

Worth noting for this clone: The gene names given are mouse names. The sequenced CDR3 bases are TGTGCCAGCGGTGATAAACTGGGTGCAGAAACGCTGTAT. Translation: CASGDKLGAETLY. The entire CDR3 sequence reads CASGDKLGAETLYF. The rearrangement links TRBV13-2 to TRBJ2-3; the D gene is possibly TRBD2 (5 bases). The read is 1 residue too short to cover the CDR3 end, so that end is filled in from the germline J gene. Germline lookup yields CDR1 NNHNN and CDR2 SYGAGS (reference sequence). The CDR3 runs to 14 residues. V shed 1 base and J shed 1 base, with 7 bases lying between them.

In the case of this clone: Genes and germline are mouse. The read gets to within 1 residue of the CDR3 end, and the germline J gene fills in the rest. This rearrangement joins TRBV26 to TRBJ1-1; the D is unclear. The CDR3 length is 12 residues. CDR1 and CDR2 from the germline V gene are KGHPV and FQNQEV (reference sequence). V was clipped by 4 bases and J by 1 base, with 4 bases between them. Incomplete CDR3 DNA: TGTGCCAGCAGTCCGGGGAACACAGAAGTCTTC. Amino acids: CASSPGNTEVF. The CDR3 in its entirety is CASSPGNTEVFF.

This clone was seen only a few times. Genes here carry mouse names. The read stops 1 residue short of the end of the CDR3; the missing end is completed from the germline J gene. J is TRBJ2-5 and V is TRBV4, with 8 bases that match TRBD2. V shed 4 bases, J shed 0 bases, and the junction held 6 bases outside the gene matches. The CDR3 length is 16 residues. The germline CDR1 and CDR2 sequences are LGHDT and YNNKQL (reference sequence). The DNA read from the CDR3 is TGTGCCAGCAGCTCCTACTGGGGGAATAACCAAGACACCCAGTAC. Protein sequence: CASSSYWGNNQDTQY. The CDR3 as a whole reads CASSSYWGNNQDTQYF.

This clone has just one count. Gene names denote mouse genes. The sequence runs out 1 residue before the end of the CDR3; the remainder is reconstructed from the germline J gene. The chain carries TRBV13-3 and TRBJ2-7, with TRBD2 matching over 10 bases. Germline CDR1 NNHDY, CDR2 SYVADS. This CDR3 spans 13 amino acids. After removal of 5 bases from V and 4 bases from J, the junction contained 3 bases not matched to a gene. The CDR3 DNA, read in part, is TGTGCCAGCAGGGGGGACTGGGGATATGAACAGTAC. Its translation: CASRGDWGYEQY. The whole CDR3 protein is CASRGDWGYEQYF.

On this clone itself: The gene names given are mouse names. The missing CDR3 end, 1 residue past where the read stops, is filled in from the germline J gene. The chain has TRBV26 and TRBJ2-5, with no clear D. This CDR3 region has 12 residues. CDR1 and CDR2 (germline): KGHPV, FQNQEV (reference sequence). V lost 5 bases and J lost 6, with 9 bases in between. Partial CDR3 DNA: TGTGCCAGCAGTGCACGGGGTGACACCCAGTAC. Its protein product is CASSARGDTQY. In full, the CDR3 reads CASSARGDTQYF. Variable domain in full (rest from reference TRBV26 and TRBJ2-5): NSKVIQTPRYLVKGQGQKAKMRCIPEKGHPVVFWYQQNKNNEFKFLINFQNQEVLQQIDMTEKRFSAECPSNSPCSLEIQSSEAGDSALYLCASSARGDTQYFGPGTRLLVL.

About this clone: Mouse names are used for the genes. The sequenced fragment ends 1 residue before the CDR3 boundary, so the rest is inferred from the germline J gene. The chain uses TRBV3 and TRBJ2-7, with 12 bases that match TRBD2. This CDR3 is 16 amino acids long. CDR1 and CDR2 (germline): SNHLY, FYNGKV (reference sequence). Germline trimming cut 5 bases from V and 0 bases from J; bases unmatched to any gene: 5. The CDR3 protein is CASSPGLGGYSYEQYF. The DNA read from the CDR3 is TGTGCCAGCAGCCCTGGACTGGGGGGGTACTCCTATGAACAGTAC.

This clone was seen more than once but under ten times. These gene names are mouse names. The read stops 1 residue short of the end of the CDR3; the missing end is completed from the germline J gene. The V call is TRBV16, the J call TRBJ1-1; D is possibly TRBD1 (6 bases). The V end was cut by 5 bases, the J end by 3 bases, with 10 bases between. Germline values: CDR1 SGHSA, CDR2 FRNQAP. CDR3 length: 13 amino acids. CDR3 in amino acids: CASSPRTDTEVFF. Incomplete CDR3 DNA: TGTGCAAGCAGCCCCCGGACAGACACAGAAGTCTTC.